Listed here are 11 T cell receptor beta chains from one sample, sequenced in a study of technical replicates of blood from a handful of donors. The table came from immunoSEQ multiplex PCR; TCRdb's copy has only in-frame clones and leaves some out. Here the sample spans tens of thousands of clones, roughly 91% being singletons. The sample comprised T cells isolated from PBMCs. The receptors derive from a human donor in good health. Some clones in this sample may be carry-over from other donors' samples.

The J gene is TRBJ2-7, the V gene TRBV14; 7 bases agree with TRBD2. Trimming at V came to 0 bases and at J to 5 bases, leaving 10 bases not matched to a gene. CDR1 and CDR2 from the germline V gene are SGHDN and FVKESK. The CDR3 length is 16 residues. DNA for the CDR3: TGTGCCAGCAGCCAAGATCTCCGGCGGGAGTTGGACGAGCAGTACTTC. Translated: CASSQDLRRELDEQYF.

The V gene is TRBV11-1, the J gene TRBJ1-4; D not resolved. Looked up from germline, CDR1 is SGHAT and CDR2 is FQDESV (reference sequence). The V end was cut by 5 bases, the J end by 3 bases, with 10 bases between. This CDR3 comprises 14 residues. The CDR3 region has the DNA TGTGCCAGCAGCCGTCGGGGTGCTAATGAAAAACTGTTTTTT. Protein sequence: CASSRRGANEKLFF.

This clone was seen just once. This chain connects TRBV5-1 to TRBJ2-7; 11 bases align to TRBD2. Germline CDR1 reads SGHRS; CDR2 reads YFSETQ. Losses at the gene ends were 1 base for V and 4 bases for J; bases not matched to a gene: 4. The CDR3 has 15 amino acids. The CDR3: CASSLRASGGYEQYF. DNA of the CDR3: TGCGCCAGCAGCTTGAGGGCTAGCGGGGGGTACGAGCAGTACTTC.

This clone was picked up one time. The chain employs TRBV7-3 and TRBJ2-1; D might be TRBD1 (5 bases). The CDR3 loop spans 13 amino acids. Trimming cost V 2 bases and J 5 bases, with 7 bases left between them. Germline CDR1 reads SGHTA; CDR2 reads FQGTGA. The CDR3 DNA reads as TGTGCCAGCAGCTTAGGGGCTAACAATGAGCAGTTCTTC. It specifies CASSLGANNEQFF.

The chain carries TRBV5-1 and TRBJ1-1; possibly TRBD1 for D (6 bases). The germline CDR1 and CDR2 sequences are SGHRS and YFSETQ. The CDR3 length is 14 residues. Between the trimmed V and J ends, which lost 4 bases and 3 bases, there was a span of 13 bases. Here the CDR3 reads CASSNQGRDTEAFF. Written as DNA, the CDR3 is TGCGCCAGCAGCAATCAGGGGAGGGACACTGAAGCTTTCTTT.

The chain is built from TRBV29-1 and TRBJ2-5, with TRBD1 as a possible D gene (7 bases). CDR3 length equals 14 residues. V lost 5 bases and J lost 4, with 17 bases in between. The germline V gene has CDR1 SQVTM and CDR2 ANQGSEA. The CDR3: CSVTYRGGSETQYF. In DNA, the CDR3 is TGCAGCGTTACATACAGGGGAGGTTCAGAGACCCAGTACTTC.

V is TRBV18 and J is TRBJ2-7, with D perhaps TRBD1 (5 bases). V lost 3 bases and J lost 0, with 9 bases in between. CDR3 length equals 14 residues. Germline V gene lookup returns CDR1 KGHSH and CDR2 LQKENI. The CDR3 nucleotides read TGTGCCAGCTCACCCCTAGGGGACTCCTACGAGCAGTACTTC. This codes for CASSPLGDSYEQYF.

The chain links TRBV13 to TRBJ1-4; no definite D call. This CDR3 has 15 amino acids. The V gene lost 0 bases and the J gene lost 7 bases, with 12 bases spanning the gap. Germline lookup yields CDR1 PRHDT and CDR2 FYEKMQ (reference sequence). The CDR3 protein is CASSLGPGLGEKLFF. CDR3 DNA: TGTGCCAGCAGCTTAGGCCCGGGGTTGGGTGAAAAACTGTTTTTT.

This clone appeared a single time. The chain carries TRBV28 and TRBJ2-5; 11 bases line up with TRBD2. The V segment lost 4 bases and the J segment 4 bases; nucleotides outside the gene matches: 5. The CDR3 sequence is 15 residues long. Germline lookup yields CDR1 MDHEN and CDR2 SYDVKM. The CDR3 nucleotides are TGTGCCAGCAGTTCAACTAGCGGGAGCGGAGAGACCCAGTACTTC. This codes for CASSSTSGSGETQYF.

The gene calls are TRBV7-9 and TRBJ2-5; TRBD2 might be the D (6 bases). The DNA matches TRBJ2-7 better at its end, which makes the J call doubtful. From germline, CDR1 is SEHNR and CDR2 FQNEAQ (reference sequence). This CDR3 is built from 13 residues. CDR3 region: CASSQAGYHEQYF. The CDR3 DNA sequence: TGTGCCAGCAGCCAGGCGGGGTACCACGAGCAGTACTTC.

The J gene is TRBJ1-5, the V gene TRBV7-6; 8 bases line up with TRBD1. There are 19 residues in the CDR3. The J segment lost 4 bases and the V segment lost 4 bases, leaving 18 bases of the junction unmatched. Per the germline V gene, CDR1 is SGHVS and CDR2 is FNYEAQ. The CDR3 region is CASSSLPPMDRVPNQPQHF. Written as DNA, the CDR3 is TGTGCCAGCAGCTCCTTACCACCGATGGACAGGGTACCAAATCAGCCCCAGCATTTT.